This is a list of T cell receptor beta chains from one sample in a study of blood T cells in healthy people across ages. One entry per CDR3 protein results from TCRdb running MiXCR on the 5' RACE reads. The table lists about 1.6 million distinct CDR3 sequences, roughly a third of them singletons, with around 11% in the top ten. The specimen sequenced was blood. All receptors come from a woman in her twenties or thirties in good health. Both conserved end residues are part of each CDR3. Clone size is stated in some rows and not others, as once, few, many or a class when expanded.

CDR3 protein: CASSQEASGSSSYEQYF
J gene: TRBJ2-7
clone size: .
V gene: TRBV4-2

CDR3 protein: CASSLNGRGTDTQYF
J gene: TRBJ2-3
clone size: .
V gene: TRBV11-2

CDR3 protein: CSVRGGFNTEAFF
J gene: TRBJ1-1
clone size: .
V gene: TRBV29-1

CDR3 protein: CASSSGLAGASDEQFF
J gene: TRBJ2-1
clone size: few
V gene: TRBV5-1

CDR3 protein: CATMGDRGSDTQYF
J gene: TRBJ2-3
clone size: few
V gene: TRBV10-3

CDR3 protein: CASSVRSSDYGYTF
J gene: TRBJ1-2
clone size: few
V gene: TRBV9

CDR3 protein: CASSQGGRIGSYEQYF
J gene: TRBJ2-7
clone size: .
V gene: TRBV4-1

CDR3 protein: CASMVGQYAYNSPLHF
J gene: TRBJ1-6
clone size: .
V gene: TRBV27

CDR3 protein: CVSSLWAGTDTQYF
J gene: TRBJ2-3
clone size: .
V gene: TRBV5-1

CDR3 protein: CASTRDPGGTEAFF
J gene: TRBJ1-1
clone size: .
V gene: TRBV7-9

CDR3 protein: CASSLLPPADSSYEKYF
J gene: TRBJ2-7
clone size: .
V gene: TRBV4-1

CDR3 protein: CASSGGYEQYF
J gene: TRBJ2-7
clone size: many
V gene: TRBV25-1

CDR3 protein: CASTRGGTDTQYF
J gene: TRBJ2-3
clone size: many
V gene: TRBV6-5

CDR3 protein: CASSPGDSPVQYF
J gene: TRBJ2-7
clone size: .
V gene: TRBV5-4

CDR3 protein: CSATLAGGPYNEQFF
J gene: TRBJ2-1
clone size: .
V gene: TRBV20-1

CDR3 protein: CASSLWSSDTQYF
J gene: TRBJ2-3
clone size: .
V gene: TRBV7-9

CDR3 protein: CASSRDSTSYEQYF
J gene: TRBJ2-7
clone size: many
V gene: TRBV9

CDR3 protein: CASSLALLAGGYNEQFF
J gene: TRBJ2-1
clone size: .
V gene: TRBV5-1

CDR3 protein: CSAAVGQTQETQYF
J gene: TRBJ2-5
clone size: .
V gene: TRBV20-1

CDR3 protein: CASSEGGLALRDEQFF
J gene: TRBJ2-1
clone size: .
V gene: TRBV9